This entry features one T cell receptor beta chain sequence. This sample is part of a study of blood T cell repertoires in COVID-19. The repertoire was sequenced with immunoSEQ multiplex PCR; TCRdb's copy has only in-frame clones and lacks some. Of about 190,000 clones listed, 82% were seen once; the top ten hold about 4.8%. V was shortened by 7 bases and J by 0 bases, with 14 bases between the two germline ends. Germline CDR1 and CDR2: KGHDR and SFDVKD. The CDR3 totals 15 residues. The chain links TRBV24-1 to TRBJ1-2; D is uncertain. Sequencing was carried out using peripheral blood. The source is a young woman with acute or convalescent COVID-19. The CDR3 nucleotides read TGTGCCACCAGAGTTAGAGCTAGCTCTAACTATGGCTACACCTTC. Its translation: CATRVRASSNYGYTF.